This T cell receptor beta chain came from a study of early T cells in non-severe SARS-CoV-2 infection. Regarding the study as a whole: The study's VDJdb matching favored anti-spike CD8 responses and missed private and CD4 specificities.

The CDR3 sequence is 15 residues long. About this clonotype itself: The target antigen is unknown.

Individual cDNA molecules received unique molecular identifiers. TCRdb ran MiXCR on the 5' RACE reads and lists one entry per CDR3 protein. The sample consists of 50,000 to 65,000 distinct CDR3 sequences, 20% to 25% of them appearing once. The TCR originated in an adult who was a healthcare worker with PCR-confirmed SARS-CoV-2 infection or an uninfected control (not recorded which). The J gene is TRBJ1-2, the V gene TRBV21-1; the D segment call TRBD1 is taken from the table without a DNA check. TRBV21-1 is tagged as a pseudogene. Sequences were derived from whole blood, sampled at baseline. Here the CDR3 DNA reads TGTGCCAGCAGCAAAGTGGGGGGACATAACTATGGCTACACCTTC. This gives the protein CASSKVGGHNYGYTF.